This T cell receptor (beta chain) was profiled in a study of blood T cell repertoires in COVID-19. About the research overall: PBMCs, B-cell-depleted T cells, or T cells were the source of the cDNA or gDNA that made up the material.

Authors' data handling: For nucleated cells, counts were estimated from reference gene primer amplification. TCRdb's table, derived via immunoSEQ multiplex PCR, lists solely in-frame clones and lacks some. Clone size and the V and J calls come from that table; the DNA yielded D and trimming. Of fewer than 85,000 clones in the sample, approximately 80% are singletons; the top ten hold under 2.5%. This sequence originates from a man in his sixties or seventies with COVID-19, enrolled during active disease. The sample comprised peripheral blood.

CDR3 in amino acids: CASSQDRAGRWNEQFF. In DNA, the CDR3 is TGCGCCAGCAGCCAAGATCGAGCGGGAAGGTGGAATGAGCAGTTCTTC. J is TRBJ2-1 and V is TRBV4-3; 7 nucleotides line up with TRBD2. CDR3 size: 16 residues. The V and J ends lost 0 bases and 7 bases, in that order; junction bases with no gene match: 9. Germline V gene data show CDR1 as LGHNA and CDR2 as YSLEER.